The text below deals with one TCR beta chain. The CDR3 has 17 amino acids. The V gene end was trimmed by 4 bases and the J gene end by 4 bases; junction bases not matched to a gene: 7. Germline loops: CDR1 SGHAT, CDR2 FQNNGV. Measured with immunoSEQ multiplex PCR; TCRdb has only the in-frame clones, and not every one. The sample has 250,000 to 350,000 clones, around 89% seen once; the top ten hold around 4.3%. Researchers sorted participants into cohorts using their self-reported clinical history. The sample originates from a study of blood T cell repertoires in COVID-19. The clonotype comes from a woman aged 18-30 years with acute COVID-19. The specimen sequenced was PBMCs or T cells enriched from blood (not recorded which). The rearrangement joins TRBV11-2 to TRBJ2-2; 12 bases fit TRBD2. The CDR3 spells CASSSRLAGEGTGELFF. CDR3 nucleotide sequence: TGTGCCAGCAGCTCCAGACTAGCGGGAGAGGGCACCGGGGAGCTGTTTTTT.